These 2 T cell receptor beta chains came from one sample sequenced in a study of early T cells in non-severe SARS-CoV-2 infection. TCRdb redid the calling of the 5' RACE reads with MiXCR, one entry per CDR3 protein. The table records around 60,000 distinct CDR3 sequences, 10% of them present only once. The sequencing sample was made of whole blood. These receptors all stem from an adult who was a healthcare worker with PCR-confirmed SARS-CoV-2 infection or an uninfected control (not recorded which).

The chain joins TRBV20-1 to TRBJ2-7; 11 bases are shared with TRBD2. The length of the CDR3 is 14 residues. The J segment lost 0 bases and the V segment lost 6 bases, leaving 4 bases of the junction unmatched. Germline assignment: CDR1 DFQATT and CDR2 SNEGSKA (reference sequence). Here the CDR3 DNA reads TGCAGTGCGCAAACTAGCGGGAGCTCCTACGAGCAGTACTTC. Translating gives CSAQTSGSSYEQYF.

This clonotype was observed many times. The V gene is TRBV5-1, the J gene TRBJ1-2; D unclear. CDR3 size: 15 residues. Germline CDR1 SGHRS, CDR2 YFSETQ. Between the trimmed V and J ends, which lost 1 base and 0 bases, there was a span of 10 bases. The CDR3 sequence is CASSLFSEANYGYTF. The CDR3 DNA follows: TGCGCCAGCAGCTTGTTTTCCGAAGCTAACTATGGCTACACCTTC. The variable domain in full, with the rest retrieved from reference TRBV5-1 and TRBJ1-2, is KAGVTQTPRYLIKTRGQQVTLSCSPISGHRSVSWYQQTPGQGLQFLFEYFSETQRNKGNFPGRFSGRQFSNSRSEMNVSTLELGDSALYLCASSLFSEANYGYTFGSGTRLTVV.